Listed below are T cell receptor beta chains from one sample, sequenced in a study of blood T cell repertoires in COVID-19. Method: immunoSEQ multiplex PCR; TCRdb's copy keeps in-frame clones and lacks some. The table shows about 140,000 clones, with 80% to 90% occurring only once. The source material was peripheral blood. These TCRs come from a man between 60 and 70 years old with active or convalescent COVID-19. CDR3s include the opening cysteine and the closing phenylalanine or tryptophan. The D gene is left open where the match is weak. Size is omitted from some rows. Given values are once, few, many or a class for expanded clones.

D,V,J,size,DNA,CDR3
.,TRBV27,TRBJ2-7,once,TGTGCCAGCAGTTTCTCAGACAGGAGCTCCTACGAGCAGTACTTC,CASSFSDRSSYEQYF
.,TRBV11-2,TRBJ2-7,.,TGTGCCAGCAGCGTACAGGCGACCTACGAGCAGTACTTC,CASSVQATYEQYF
.,TRBV13,TRBJ1-1,.,TGTGCCAGCTCGAGGACTTTGAACACTGAAGCTTTCTTT,CASSRTLNTEAFF
TRBD2,TRBV11-1,TRBJ2-2,.,TGTGCCAGCAGCTTGCTAGCGGGAGGCAACACCGGGGAGCTGTTTTTT,CASSLLAGGNTGELFF
TRBD1,TRBV27,TRBJ1-5,.,TGTGCCAGCAGTTCCCTAAACGACGACAGGGGTAGCAATCAGCCCCAGCATTTT,CASSSLNDDRGSNQPQHF
.,TRBV7-2,TRBJ2-7,few,TGTGCCAGCAGCTACACCAGGGTCTACGAGCAGTACTTC,CASSYTRVYEQYF
TRBD2,TRBV6-1,TRBJ2-1,.,TGTGCCAGCAGTGGTTTAGCGGGACGACTTGAAAATGAGCAGTTCTTC,CASSGLAGRLENEQFF
.,TRBV19,TRBJ2-7,.,TGTGCCAGTAGTACAGGGTTATCCTACGAGCAGTACTTC,CASSTGLSYEQYF
TRBD1,TRBV7-2,TRBJ1-2,.,TGTGCCAGCAGCTCCTATACAGGGGGCGGCTATGGCTACACCTTC,CASSSYTGGGYGYTF
.,TRBV5-5,TRBJ1-2,few,TGTGCCAGCATCTCGAGCCCGGGATCGCCCGGGGGCTACACCTTC,CASISSPGSPGGYTF
TRBD1,TRBV5-1,TRBJ2-1,.,TGCGCCAGCAGCAGGGACAGGAGCTCCTACAATGAGCAGTTCTTC,CASSRDRSSYNEQFF
.,TRBV10-2,TRBJ1-5,.,TGCGCCAGCAGTGAGACGGACTCTGGGCAGCCCCAGCATTTT,CASSETDSGQPQHF
.,TRBV7-9,TRBJ2-7,.,TGTGCCAGCAGCTTAGGTGGAAGGGGTCGAGTTCCCTACGAGCAGTACTTC,CASSLGGRGRVPYEQYF
TRBD2,TRBV19,TRBJ2-5,.,TGTGCCAGTAGGGTGAGCGGGGGTGTGGAGACCCAGTACTTC,CASRVSGGVETQYF
.,TRBV4-1,TRBJ1-5,.,TGCGCCAGCAGCCAAGACCCAGGGGTTGGTCAGCCCCAGCATTTT,CASSQDPGVGQPQHF
.,TRBV19,TRBJ2-2,.,TGTGCCAGTAGTATAAGGGGTGTCGGGAGATTCTCCGGGGAGCTGTTTTTT,CASSIRGVGRFSGELFF
.,TRBV6-4,TRBJ1-5,.,TGTGCCAGCAGTGACTCGCCCGGGGTATTCCGTAGCAATCAGCCCCAGCATTTT,CASSDSPGVFRSNQPQHF